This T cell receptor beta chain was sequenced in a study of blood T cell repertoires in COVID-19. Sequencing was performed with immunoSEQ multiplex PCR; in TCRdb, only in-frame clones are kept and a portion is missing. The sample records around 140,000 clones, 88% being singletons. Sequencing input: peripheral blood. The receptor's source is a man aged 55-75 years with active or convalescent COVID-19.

The DNA of the CDR3 is TGCGCCAGCAGTCTTAGGAAGGGGACTAGCGGGTATCTTTGGGGCGACAATGAGCAGTTCTTC. Its protein is CASSLRKGTSGYLWGDNEQFF. The chain couples TRBV23-1 to TRBJ2-1; TRBD2 agrees at 12 bases. TRBV23-1 is recorded as an ORF, its role being uncertain. The CDR3 loop spans 21 amino acids. V lost 4 bases and J lost 5; bases outside the gene matches: 21.